The 13 T cell receptor beta chains reported below all come from one sample, sequenced in a study of T-cell reconstitution after alpha-beta-depleted transplantation in children. The library targeted TCRbeta and was prepared with unique molecular identifiers. MiXCR, run by TCRdb on the PCR reads, gives a single entry per CDR3 protein. The sample consists of about 98,000 distinct CDR3 sequences, roughly 6% of them appearing once. This material consisted of PBMCs, mostly from graft donor cells, taken 60 days after TCRalphabeta/CD19-depleted stem cell transplant. The source is a female patient younger than 10 who had a stem cell transplant for Fanconi anemia, so the T cells may come from the graft donor.

This clonotype showed up just a few times. The V and J genes are TRBV20-1 and TRBJ2-1, with 11 bases identical to TRBD2. Looked up from germline, CDR1 is DFQATT and CDR2 is SNEGSKA (reference sequence). There are 18 residues in the CDR3. The V gene end was trimmed by 6 bases and the J gene end by 2 bases; junction bases not matched to a gene: 15. The CDR3 nucleotides are TGCAGTGCACCGCCGGGGGCTAGCGGGAGGCCCCCCTACAATGAGCAGTTCTTC. Translated: CSAPPGASGRPPYNEQFF.

Note on this clonotype: This CDR3 is missing its conserved last phenylalanine or tryptophan, likely due to a read error. J is TRBJ1-5 and V is TRBV2; D might be TRBD1 (5 bases). The germline CDR1 and CDR2 sequences are SNHLY and FYNNEI. Between the trimmed V and J ends, which lost 6 bases and 0 bases, there was a span of 9 bases. CDR3 length: 14 amino acids. In nucleotides, the CDR3 is TGTGCCAGCAGAGGGGACTATAGCAATCAGCCCCAGCATTAT. Translated: CASRGDYSNQPQHY.

This clonotype was observed a handful of times. The chain links TRBV10-3 to TRBJ2-7; TRBD2 matches 9 bases. This CDR3 comprises 13 residues. With V trimmed by 6 bases and J by 0 bases, 0 bases remained unmatched. Looked up from germline, CDR1 is ENHRY and CDR2 is SYGVKD. The CDR3 bases are TGTGCCATCAGACTAGCGGGCTCCTACGAGCAGTACTTC. Translation gives CAIRLAGSYEQYF.

This clonotype was recorded a few times. The rearrangement uses TRBV5-1 and TRBJ2-5, with D hard to call. With 0 bases removed from V and 1 base from J, the gap between germline ends came to 13 bases. CDR3 length equals 16 residues. CDR1 and CDR2 from the germline V gene are SGHRS and YFSETQ. CDR3 in amino acids: CASSLAGLGFQETQYF. In DNA, the CDR3 is TGCGCCAGCAGCTTGGCAGGATTAGGGTTCCAAGAGACCCAGTACTTC.

This clonotype was detected ten times or more. The genes are TRBV12-3 or TRBV12-4 and TRBJ1-1; no reliable D call. The CDR3 covers 14 residues. V was trimmed by 5 bases and J by 1 base, leaving 11 bases between them. This CDR3 reads CASSTPGRNTEAFF. CDR3 DNA sequence: TGTGCCAGCAGTACCCCCGGCCGGAACACTGAAGCTTTCTTT.

This clonotype has at least ten counts. This CDR3 reads CASSQVRGNEQYF. In DNA, the CDR3 is TGTGCCAGCAGCCAAGTACGAGGCAACGAGCAGTACTTC. The chain combines TRBV14 with TRBJ2-7, with D unresolved. The ends were cut back, 1 base at V and 5 bases at J, with 9 bases in the middle. The CDR3 is 13 residues long. Germline CDR1 SGHDN, CDR2 FVKESK.

This clonotype was detected many times. V is TRBV3-1 and J is TRBJ2-7; TRBD1 agrees at 8 bases. J gave up 4 bases and V 2 bases, and 7 bases lay outside the gene matches. Germline CDR1 LGHDT, CDR2 YNNKEL (reference sequence). The CDR3 covers 15 residues. This CDR3 reads CASSQPGQGKYEQYF. The DNA for the CDR3 is TGTGCCAGCAGCCAACCCGGACAGGGAAAGTACGAGCAGTACTTC.

This clonotype was counted ten times or more. The chain uses TRBV10-3 and TRBJ2-7; maybe TRBD2 (6 bases). Germline V gene sequence: CDR1 ENHRY, CDR2 SYGVKD. The CDR3 covers 12 residues. With 5 bases removed from V and 5 bases from J, the gap between germline ends came to 10 bases. CDR3 in amino acids: CAISPWGDEQYF. The CDR3 coding sequence is TGTGCCATCAGTCCCTGGGGGGACGAGCAGTACTTC.

This clonotype was detected ten times or more. This chain uses TRBV7-9 with TRBJ2-2; 8 positions agree with TRBD1. The germline CDR1 and CDR2 sequences are SEHNR and FQNEAQ (reference sequence). With 4 bases clipped from V and 0 bases from J, the junction kept 4 bases outside the gene matches. This CDR3 contains 16 residues. The CDR3 here is CASSYDRGANTGELFF. As DNA, the CDR3 is TGTGCCAGCAGCTATGACAGGGGAGCGAACACCGGGGAGCTGTTTTTT.

This clonotype has only a few counts. J is TRBJ2-3 and V is TRBV10-3; maybe TRBD2 (6 bases). This CDR3 region has 14 residues. Germline values: CDR1 ENHRY, CDR2 SYGVKD. Trimming removed 6 bases at V and 2 bases at J, with 12 bases between. The CDR3 DNA reads TGTGCCATCAGAGGCGGGATTACCACAGATACGCAGTATTTT. This translates into CAIRGGITTDTQYF.

This clonotype was picked up many times. The gene calls are TRBV12-3 or TRBV12-4 and TRBJ2-3; D remains ambiguous. V was trimmed by 3 bases and J by 0 bases, leaving 7 bases between them. This CDR3 spans 14 amino acids. CDR3 region: CASSFSPSTDTQYF. The DNA for the CDR3 is TGTGCCAGCAGTTTCTCACCGAGCACAGATACGCAGTATTTT.

In its sample, this clonotype was seen many times. This chain links TRBV20-1 with TRBJ2-5, with a possible D match to TRBD2 (5 bases). Between the trimmed V and J ends, which lost 5 bases and 2 bases, there was a span of 12 bases. Germline-derived CDR1 and CDR2 are DFQATT and SNEGSKA (reference sequence). The CDR3 runs 13 residues. The CDR3 here is CSAQLEGQETQYF. CDR3 bases: TGCAGTGCTCAGCTAGAGGGACAAGAGACCCAGTACTTC.

This clonotype was counted ten times or more. The chain uses TRBV29-1 and TRBJ2-1; possibly TRBD1 for D (5 bases). Germline CDR1 SQVTM, CDR2 ANQGSEA. The CDR3 sequence is 14 residues long. Trimming left V 3 bases short and J 6 bases short, with 15 bases between. As DNA, the CDR3 is TGCAGCGTTGACAGGGCACTTCCGGGCAATGAGCAGTTCTTC. Residues: CSVDRALPGNEQFF.